A selection of T cell receptor beta chains follows, all from one sample in a study of blood T cell repertoires in COVID-19. Data came from immunoSEQ multiplex PCR; TCRdb stores just in-frame clones and leaves some out. Among 200,000 to 250,000 clones, approximately 80% were seen once, and the ten largest hold about 1.3%. The sequenced sample was PBMCs or T cells enriched from blood (not recorded which). Receptors were obtained from a woman aged 40 to 50 with acute COVID-19. Both conserved end residues are part of each CDR3. Fields, in order: V gene, J gene, D gene, clone size, CDR3 protein, CDR3 DNA. A D gene is named only where the DNA matches it firmly. Clone size, where shown, is once, few, many, or a class for clones that have expanded.

TRBV9	TRBJ1-2	-	-	CASSVGGGDYGYTF	TGTGCCAGCAGCGTCGGAGGCGGGGACTATGGCTACACCTTC
TRBV30	TRBJ1-3	TRBD1	-	CAWKRRDSSGNTIYF	TGTGCCTGGAAACGCCGGGACAGCTCTGGAAACACCATATATTTT
TRBV6-1	TRBJ1-2	-	-	CASSESFTGYGYTF	TGTGCCAGCAGTGAATCTTTCACAGGCTATGGCTACACCTTC
TRBV3-1/TRBV3-2	TRBJ1-6	-	-	CASSQEPQHRSSGSPLHF	TGTGCCAGCAGCCAAGAACCCCAACACCGTTCAAGCGGTTCACCCCTCCACTTT
TRBV18	TRBJ2-7	TRBD1	-	CASSPPTGSGEQYF	TGTGCCAGCTCACCACCGACAGGGTCAGGCGAGCAGTACTTC
TRBV30	TRBJ1-1	TRBD1	-	CAWSAAGTENTEAFF	TGTGCCTGGAGTGCTGCCGGGACAGAGAACACTGAAGCTTTCTTT
TRBV19	TRBJ1-1	TRBD1	-	CASSTHRGSGGMNTEAFF	TGTGCCAGTAGTACACACAGGGGATCGGGAGGGATGAACACTGAAGCTTTCTTT
TRBV5-4	TRBJ2-1	-	-	CASSSTQLNEQFF	TGTGCCAGCAGCTCCACCCAACTCAATGAGCAGTTCTTC
TRBV2	TRBJ1-2	-	-	CASSESTGWYGYTF	TGTGCCAGCAGTGAATCTACAGGGTGGTATGGCTACACCTTC
TRBV28	TRBJ1-1	TRBD1	-	CASSTGTGEAFF	TGTGCCAGCAGTACCGGGACAGGGGAAGCTTTCTTT
TRBV29-1	TRBJ1-1	TRBD1	-	CSGFGTGSTEAFF	TGCAGCGGTTTCGGGACAGGGTCCACTGAAGCTTTCTTT
TRBV24-1	TRBJ2-2	-	-	CATSEPTGGDTGELFF	TGTGCCACCAGTGAGCCTACAGGGGGGGACACCGGGGAGCTGTTTTTT
TRBV19	TRBJ2-3	TRBD2	-	CASSIGGLAPTDTQYF	TGTGCCAGTAGTATAGGCGGACTAGCCCCAACAGATACGCAGTATTTT
TRBV20-1	TRBJ2-3	-	few	CSASGPPGASPDTQYF	TGCAGTGCTAGTGGCCCTCCAGGGGCCTCCCCAGATACGCAGTATTTT
TRBV19	TRBJ1-5	-	few	CASSRQDNQPQHF	TGTGCCAGTAGTAGACAGGATAATCAGCCCCAGCATTTT
TRBV11-2	TRBJ1-1	TRBD1	-	CASSFLQGASEAFF	TGTGCCAGCAGCTTTCTTCAGGGGGCCTCTGAAGCTTTCTTT
TRBV5-1	TRBJ1-2	TRBD1	-	CASQLTGGGYGYTF	TGCGCCAGCCAATTAACAGGGGGCGGCTATGGCTACACCTTC
TRBV9	TRBJ1-1	TRBD1	-	CASSGQTGQNTEAFF	TGTGCCAGCAGCGGTCAGACAGGGCAGAACACTGAAGCTTTCTTT
TRBV7-9	TRBJ1-2	TRBD1	-	CASSLEAGGNYGYTF	TGTGCCAGCAGCTTAGAGGCAGGGGGTAACTATGGCTACACCTTC
TRBV9	TRBJ1-1	-	-	CASSPTAGDLGRAFF	TGTGCCAGCAGCCCAACCGCCGGGGATTTGGGTCGGGCTTTCTTT
TRBV7-3	TRBJ2-7	TRBD2	few	CASSLIAGGEQYF	TGTGCCAGCAGCTTAATAGCGGGAGGCGAGCAGTACTTC
TRBV6-1	TRBJ2-1	TRBD1	-	CASSEGRDSLDNEQFF	TGTGCCAGCAGTGAAGGAAGGGACAGTCTGGACAATGAGCAGTTCTTC
TRBV2	TRBJ1-6	TRBD1	-	CASSRTGSMNSPLHF	TGTGCCAGCAGTCGGACAGGGAGTATGAATTCACCCCTCCACTTT
TRBV5-1	TRBJ1-2	-	-	CASSLQVSEGYTF	TGCGCCAGCAGCTTACAGGTATCAGAGGGCTACACCTTC
TRBV5-1	TRBJ1-2	-	-	CASSLGPDLRDGYTF	TGCGCCAGCAGCTTGGGGCCAGACCTGAGGGATGGCTACACCTTC
TRBV30	TRBJ1-3	-	-	CAWSVLGGNTIYF	TGTGCCTGGAGTGTACTCGGTGGAAACACCATATATTTT
TRBV6-2/TRBV6-3	TRBJ2-7	TRBD1	-	CASRRPGTGGYEQYF	TGTGCCAGCCGCCGCCCTGGGACAGGGGGCTACGAGCAGTACTTC
TRBV3-1/TRBV3-2	TRBJ2-1	-	-	CASSPRNYNEQFF	TGTGCCAGCAGCCCGCGGAACTACAATGAGCAGTTCTTC
TRBV7-3	TRBJ2-1	TRBD2	-	CASSLNPGGSYNEQFF	TGTGCCAGCAGCTTAAATCCGGGAGGGTCCTACAATGAGCAGTTCTTC
TRBV18	TRBJ2-5	-	-	CASSRTAQETQYF	TGTGCCAGCTCACGGACAGCCCAAGAGACCCAGTACTTC
TRBV4-1	TRBJ1-1	TRBD1	-	CASSHTGAGAEAFF	TGCGCCAGCAGTCATACAGGGGCAGGGGCTGAAGCTTTCTTT
TRBV4-2	TRBJ2-3	TRBD2	-	CASSQVSGGAEDTQYF	TGTGCCAGCAGCCAGGTTAGCGGGGGGGCGGAAGATACGCAGTATTTT
TRBV11-2	TRBJ1-2	TRBD1	-	CASSPQGTANYGYTF	TGTGCCAGCAGCCCACAGGGGACCGCTAACTATGGCTACACCTTC
TRBV7-9	TRBJ1-2	TRBD1	-	CASSPTGDGYGYTF	TGTGCCAGCAGCCCAACAGGGGACGGCTATGGCTACACCTTC
TRBV2	TRBJ2-2	TRBD1	-	CASRGDSNTGELFF	TGTGCCAGCAGAGGGGACAGTAACACCGGGGAGCTGTTTTTT
TRBV18	TRBJ1-1	TRBD1	-	CASSRTGRDTEAFF	TGTGCCAGCTCCCGGACAGGGAGGGACACTGAAGCTTTCTTT
TRBV5-1	TRBJ1-3	-	-	CASSESGTLSGNTIYF	TGCGCCAGCAGCGAGTCCGGGACACTCTCTGGAAACACCATATATTTT
TRBV25-1	TRBJ1-5	TRBD1	-	CARCRDRTFYSNQPQHF	TGTGCCAGGTGTCGGGACAGGACATTTTATAGCAATCAGCCCCAGCATTTT
TRBV11-1	TRBJ1-1	-	-	CASTYGRGTEAFF	TGTGCCAGCACTTATGGGAGGGGAACTGAAGCTTTCTTT
TRBV4-3	TRBJ2-5	-	-	CASSQVSREGGETQYF	TGCGCCAGCAGCCAAGTTTCGAGGGAAGGAGGGGAGACCCAGTACTTC
TRBV27	TRBJ1-2	TRBD1	-	CASRPRDRDGYTF	TGTGCCAGCAGACCGCGGGACAGGGATGGCTACACCTTC
TRBV6-5	TRBJ2-5	-	few	CASSQKYYRDGTQYF	TGTGCCAGCAGCCAAAAATATTACAGGGACGGGACCCAGTACTTC
TRBV11-3	TRBJ2-1	-	-	CASSLNRLAINNEQFF	TGTGCCAGCAGCTTAAATCGGCTAGCGATAAACAATGAGCAGTTCTTC
TRBV2	TRBJ1-2	TRBD1	-	CASSGQGPSWGYTF	TGTGCCAGCAGTGGACAGGGACCTTCTTGGGGCTACACCTTC
TRBV9	TRBJ2-3	-	-	CASSVEGDTDTQYF	TGTGCCAGCAGCGTAGAGGGGGACACAGATACGCAGTATTTT